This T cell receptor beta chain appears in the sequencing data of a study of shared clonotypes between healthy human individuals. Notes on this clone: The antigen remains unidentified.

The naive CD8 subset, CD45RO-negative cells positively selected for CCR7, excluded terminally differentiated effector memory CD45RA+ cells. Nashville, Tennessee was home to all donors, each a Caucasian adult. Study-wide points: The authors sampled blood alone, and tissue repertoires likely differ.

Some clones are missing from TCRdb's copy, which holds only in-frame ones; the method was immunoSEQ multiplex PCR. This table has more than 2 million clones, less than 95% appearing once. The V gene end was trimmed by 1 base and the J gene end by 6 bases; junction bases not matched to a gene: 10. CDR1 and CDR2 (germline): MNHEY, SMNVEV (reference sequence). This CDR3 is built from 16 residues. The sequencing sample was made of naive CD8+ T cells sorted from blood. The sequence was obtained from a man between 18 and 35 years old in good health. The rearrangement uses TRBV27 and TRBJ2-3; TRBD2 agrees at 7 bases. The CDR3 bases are TGTGCCAGCAGTTTATTGGAGCGGGGCGGGATTGATACGCAGTATTTT. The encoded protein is CASSLLERGGIDTQYF.